The 18 T cell receptor beta chains below all came from one sample that was sequenced in a study of T cells of healthy individuals. TCRdb passed the 5' RACE reads through MiXCR, listing each CDR3 protein once. Altogether approximately 58,000 distinct CDR3 sequences are present, roughly 15% being singletons, with the ten largest covering 15% to 20%. The receptor set was obtained from a human donor in good health.

This clonotype turned up a few times. The rearrangement joins TRBV9 to TRBJ2-7; D is unresolved. The CDR3 sequence is 14 residues long. The germline gives CDR1 SGDLS, CDR2 YYNGEE. The germline V and J ends were trimmed by 0 bases and 3 bases, with 10 bases remaining between them. CDR3 region: CASSVGSYDYEQYF. CDR3 DNA sequence: TGTGCCAGCAGCGTAGGGTCATACGACTACGAGCAGTACTTC.

This clonotype was seen more than once but under ten times. This chain connects TRBV2 to TRBJ2-6, with 10 bases lining up with TRBD1. CDR3 length: 16 amino acids. Germline V gene data show CDR1 as SNHLY and CDR2 as FYNNEI. V lost 11 bases to trimming and J lost 2 bases; unmatched junction nucleotides: 9. The CDR3 here is CAGGDRGGAGANVLTF. For the CDR3, the DNA is TGTGCCGGAGGGGACAGGGGAGGAGCTGGGGCCAACGTCCTGACTTTC.

The rearrangement joins TRBV7-2 to TRBJ2-5; possibly TRBD1 or TRBD2 for D (5 bases each). Per the germline V gene, CDR1 is SGHTA and CDR2 is FQGNSA. The ends were cut back, 6 bases at V and 6 bases at J, with 17 bases in the middle. The CDR3 length is 14 residues. The CDR3 coding sequence is TGTGCCAGCAGTCAAACAGGACTGCCAAAGACCCAGTACTTC. As protein: CASSQTGLPKTQYF.

This chain uses TRBV7-9 with TRBJ2-2; D ambiguous. CDR1 is SEHNR and CDR2 is FQNEAQ in the germline V gene (reference sequence). This CDR3 has 14 amino acids. V was clipped by 2 bases and J by 1 base, with 5 bases between them. CDR3 nucleotides: TGTGCCAGCAGCTTAAAGGGGAACACCGGGGAGCTGTTTTTT. Amino acids: CASSLKGNTGELFF.

This clonotype was observed a few times. The gene calls are TRBV7-6 and TRBJ2-7; perhaps TRBD1 as D (6 bases). Trimming left V 1 base short and J 6 bases short, with 10 bases between. The CDR3 is 13 amino acids. CDR1 is SGHVS, CDR2 FNYEAQ, per germline. The CDR3, as DNA: TGTGCCAGCAGCTTAGGGGGGCCTAGCGAGCAGTACTTC. This encodes CASSLGGPSEQYF.

This clonotype was recorded only once. The J gene is TRBJ2-1, the V gene TRBV12-3 or TRBV12-4; D remains unclear. The CDR3 sequence is 13 residues long. Trimming left V 7 bases short and J 0 bases short, with 7 bases between. For the CDR3, the DNA is TGTGCCAGCACTAGTGACTCCTACAATGAGCAGTTCTTC. Translating it yields CASTSDSYNEQFF.

To note about this clonotype: The junction and the germline gene differ at one end; a read error may be behind it. This rearrangement joins TRBV7-6 to TRBJ2-1; 9 nucleotides line up with TRBD2. The CDR3 consists of 16 residues. Germline V lookup: CDR1 SGHVS, CDR2 FNYEAQ. For the CDR3, the DNA is TGTGCCAGCAGCGTAGCGGGGGCCAGGTCCTACAATGAGCAGTTCTTC. Amino acid sequence: CASSVAGARSYNEQFF.

The rearrangement joins TRBV7-9 to TRBJ2-7; unclear D gene. Looked up from germline, CDR1 is SEHNR and CDR2 is FQNEAQ (reference sequence). The CDR3 is 15 residues long. Trimming took off 4 bases at V and 5 bases at J, with 18 bases between the two ends. The CDR3 sequence: CASSSVPAASHEQYF. In nucleotides, the CDR3 is TGTGCCAGCAGCTCAGTCCCAGCCGCCAGCCACGAGCAGTACTTC.

This clonotype was found many times. The chain employs TRBV19 and TRBJ1-1; D is possibly TRBD1 (5 bases). Germline V lookup: CDR1 LNHDA, CDR2 SQIVND (reference sequence). The CDR3 has 14 residues. Trimming stripped 0 bases from V and 1 base from J, with 6 bases between. The CDR3 loop is CASSIDGTNTEAFF. The DNA of the CDR3 is TGTGCCAGTAGTATAGATGGGACGAACACTGAAGCTTTCTTT.

The table lists this clonotype with a few counts. The chain joins TRBV9 to TRBJ1-6; D remains unclear. V was cut by 0 bases and J by 3 bases, with 4 bases left in between. CDR3 size: 14 residues. CDR1 is SGDLS, CDR2 YYNGEE, per germline. CDR3 in DNA: TGTGCCAGCAGCGTAGAGGTCTATAATTCACCCCTCCACTTT. This sequence encodes CASSVEVYNSPLHF. Variable domain in full (rest from reference TRBV9 and TRBJ1-6): DSGVTQTPKHLITATGQRVTLRCSPRSGDLSVYWYQQSLDQGLQFLIQYYNGEERAKGNILERFSAQQFPDLHSELNLSSLELGDSALYFCASSVEVYNSPLHFGNGTRLTVT.

The chain links TRBV5-1 to TRBJ2-3, with D hard to call. Per germline, CDR1 SGHRS and CDR2 YFSETQ. V was cut by 1 base and J by 3 bases, with 6 bases left in between. The CDR3 sequence is 13 residues long. In DNA, the CDR3 is TGCGCCAGCAGCTTGACCGCGACAGATACGCAGTATTTT. Its protein product is CASSLTATDTQYF.

In this sample, this clonotype is medium-sized. The chain recombines TRBV20-1 with TRBJ2-5; maybe TRBD1 (6 bases). CDR1 and CDR2 from the germline V gene are DFQATT and SNEGSKA (reference sequence). V was cut by 4 bases and J by 4 bases, with 13 bases left in between. The CDR3 sequence is 13 residues long. CDR3 coding DNA: TGCAGTGCTAACAGGGATCTTGGAGAGACCCAGTACTTC. This sequence encodes CSANRDLGETQYF.

The chain recombines TRBV7-2 with TRBJ1-1; 9 bases are shared with TRBD1. The CDR3 contains 15 residues. V dropped 5 bases and J dropped 11; count of bases not matched to a gene: 15. Germline values: CDR1 SGHTA, CDR2 FQGNSA. CDR3 amino acids: CASSPTTWDREDAFF. The CDR3 DNA reads TGTGCCAGCAGCCCGACGACCTGGGACAGGGAGGACGCTTTCTTT. Using reference TRBV7-2 and TRBJ1-1 for the parts outside the CDR3, the full variable domain is GAGVSQSPSNKVTEKGKDVELRCDPISGHTALYWYRQSLGQGLEFLIYFQGNSAPDKSGLPSDRFSAERTGGSVSTLTIQRTQQEDSAVYLCASSPTTWDREDAFFGQGTRLTVV.

The chain combines TRBV9 with TRBJ2-7; 7 bases map to TRBD2. Germline CDR1 reads SGDLS; CDR2 reads YYNGEE. This CDR3 is 10 amino acids long. CDR3 loop: CARTRYEQYF. As DNA, the CDR3 is TGTGCGCGGACTAGGTACGAGCAGTACTTC.

The V call is TRBV5-1, the J call TRBJ2-5; 8 positions match TRBD2. In germline, CDR1 is SGHRS, CDR2 YFSETQ. J gave up 1 base and V 4 bases, and 3 bases lay outside the gene matches. The CDR3 has 14 residues. CDR3: CASSPGTSQETQYF. The CDR3 DNA is TGCGCCAGCAGCCCCGGGACTAGCCAAGAGACCCAGTACTTC.

V gene TRBV6-4 combines with J gene TRBJ2-3; 12 bases match TRBD2. This CDR3 has 15 amino acids. From germline, CDR1 is MRHNA and CDR2 SNTAGT. V shed 3 bases and J 8 bases; nucleotides not matched to a gene: 6. The CDR3 is CASSETSGGSATQYF. CDR3 sequence (DNA): TGTGCCAGCAGTGAAACTAGCGGGGGGTCCGCTACGCAGTATTTT.

This chain uses TRBV7-9 with TRBJ2-2; 8 positions agree with TRBD1. The junction had 4 bases not matched to a gene; V was cut back by 5 bases and J by 2 bases. There are 15 residues in the CDR3. Germline V gene sequence: CDR1 SEHNR, CDR2 FQNEAQ (reference sequence). As DNA, the CDR3 is TGTGCCAGCAGCCGGACAGGGCAAAACACCGGGGAGCTGTTTTTT. Encoded protein: CASSRTGQNTGELFF.

For this clonotype: A clone one base away is much larger, so this may be a read error. The rearrangement uses TRBV19 and TRBJ2-3; 7 nucleotides align to TRBD1. Germline CDR1 LNHDA, CDR2 SQIVND (reference sequence). This CDR3 region has 14 residues. The junction had 5 bases not matched to a gene; V was cut back by 6 bases and J by 2 bases. The CDR3 protein is CASRPGQHTDTQYF. CDR3 bases: TGTGCCAGTAGACCGGGACAGCACACAGATACGCAGTATTTT.